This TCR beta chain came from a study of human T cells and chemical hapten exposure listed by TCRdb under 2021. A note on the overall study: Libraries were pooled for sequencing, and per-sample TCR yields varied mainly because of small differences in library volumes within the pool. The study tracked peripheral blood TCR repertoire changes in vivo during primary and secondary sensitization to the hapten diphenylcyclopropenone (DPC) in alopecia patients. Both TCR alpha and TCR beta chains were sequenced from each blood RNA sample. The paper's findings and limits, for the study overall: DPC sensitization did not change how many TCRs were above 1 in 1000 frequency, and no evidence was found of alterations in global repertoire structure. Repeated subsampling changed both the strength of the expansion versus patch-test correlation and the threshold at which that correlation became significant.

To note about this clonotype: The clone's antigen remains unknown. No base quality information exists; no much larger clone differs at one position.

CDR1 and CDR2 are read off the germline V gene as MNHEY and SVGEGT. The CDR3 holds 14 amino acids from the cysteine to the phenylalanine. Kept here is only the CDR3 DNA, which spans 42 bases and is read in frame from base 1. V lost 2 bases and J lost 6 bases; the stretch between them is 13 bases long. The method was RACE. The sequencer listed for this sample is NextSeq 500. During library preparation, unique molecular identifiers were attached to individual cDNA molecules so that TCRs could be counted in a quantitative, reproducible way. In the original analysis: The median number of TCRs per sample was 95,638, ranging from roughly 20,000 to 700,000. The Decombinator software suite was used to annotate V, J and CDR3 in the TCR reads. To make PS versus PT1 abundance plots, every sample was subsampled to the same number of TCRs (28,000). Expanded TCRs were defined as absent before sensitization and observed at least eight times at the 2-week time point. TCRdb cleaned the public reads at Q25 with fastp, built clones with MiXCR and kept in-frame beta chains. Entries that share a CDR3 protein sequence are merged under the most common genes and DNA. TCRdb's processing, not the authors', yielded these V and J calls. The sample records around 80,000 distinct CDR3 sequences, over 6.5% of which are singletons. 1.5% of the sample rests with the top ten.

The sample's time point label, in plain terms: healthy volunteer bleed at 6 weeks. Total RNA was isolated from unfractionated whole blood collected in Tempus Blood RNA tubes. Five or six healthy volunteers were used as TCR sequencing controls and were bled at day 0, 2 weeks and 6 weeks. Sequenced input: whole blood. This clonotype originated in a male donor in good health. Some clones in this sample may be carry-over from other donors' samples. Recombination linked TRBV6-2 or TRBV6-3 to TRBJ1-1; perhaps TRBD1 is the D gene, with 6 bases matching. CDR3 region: CASSYTRTEAEAFF. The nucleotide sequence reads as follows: TGTGCCAGCAGTTACACCAGGACAGAAGCTGAAGCTTTCTTT.